The sequence of this T cell receptor (beta chain) was determined in a study of shared clonotypes between healthy human individuals. Looking at the study overall: Researchers drew samples from two women and a few men aged 18 to 49. Study observations and caveats: Sharing across four donors was highest in naive CD4 (around 5%) and lowest in memory CD8 (0.4%).

The germline V gene has CDR1 MNHEY and CDR2 SMNVEV (reference sequence). With 5 bases clipped from V and 5 bases from J, the junction kept 8 bases outside the gene matches. This CDR3 spans 14 amino acids. The assay was immunoSEQ multiplex PCR, and TCRdb's table has in-frame clones only and misses some. This sample yields about 2.1 million clones, of which 93% are seen a single time; less than 2% belongs to the top ten. CD8 cells classed as naive were CD45RO-negative and positively selected for CCR7, excluding terminally differentiated effector memory CD45RA+ cells. Note on this clone: Its cognate antigen is unknown.

The chain joins TRBV27 to TRBJ2-5; 7 nucleotides agree with TRBD2. Specimen: naive CD8+ T cells from PBMCs. The source is a man aged 18 to 30 in good health. Some clones in this sample may be carry-over from other donors' samples. In DNA, the CDR3 is TGTGCCAGCAGTCTGTTCGGGGGAGGGGAGACCCAGTACTTC. It translates to CASSLFGGGETQYF.